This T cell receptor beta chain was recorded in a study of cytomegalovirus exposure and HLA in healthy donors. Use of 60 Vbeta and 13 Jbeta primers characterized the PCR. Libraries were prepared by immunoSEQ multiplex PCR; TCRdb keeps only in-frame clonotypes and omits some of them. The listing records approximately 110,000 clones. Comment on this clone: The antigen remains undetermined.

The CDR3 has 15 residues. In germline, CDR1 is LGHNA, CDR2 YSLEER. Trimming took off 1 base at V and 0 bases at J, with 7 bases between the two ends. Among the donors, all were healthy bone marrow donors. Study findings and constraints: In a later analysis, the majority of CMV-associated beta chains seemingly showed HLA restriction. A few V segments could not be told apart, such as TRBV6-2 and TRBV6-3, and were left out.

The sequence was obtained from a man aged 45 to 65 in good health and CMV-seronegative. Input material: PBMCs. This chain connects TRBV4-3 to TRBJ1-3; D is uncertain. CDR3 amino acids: CASSQARRSGNTIYF. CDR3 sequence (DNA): TGCGCCAGCAGCCAAGCCAGGCGCTCTGGAAACACCATATATTTT.